The present T cell receptor beta chain was sequenced within a study of T cell clones after liver transplantation. On the study more broadly: Tolerant meant at least one year fully off immunosuppression without liver enzymes above twice normal. Draws occurred before transplant, before withdrawal, and after complete or failed withdrawal.

Germline V lookup: CDR1 SGHTA, CDR2 FQGNSA. The CDR3 runs to 14 residues. V shed 3 bases and J 5 bases; nucleotides not matched to a gene: 0. Measured with immunoSEQ multiplex PCR; TCRdb has only the in-frame clones, and not every one. This table has tens of thousands of clones, about 91% appearing once. This receptor was taken from a human patient who received a liver transplant. Some T cells here may be from the graft donor. The sequencing here drew on CD4+ T cells from blood, taken less than 27 months after liver transplant. This rearrangement joins TRBV7-2 to TRBJ2-7, with 14 bases fitting TRBD2. This chain's CDR3 is CASSLGLAGDEQYF. The CDR3 coding sequence is TGTGCCAGCAGCTTGGGACTAGCGGGAGACGAGCAGTACTTC. Using reference TRBV7-2 and TRBJ2-7 for the parts outside the CDR3, the full variable domain is GAGVSQSPSNKVTEKGKDVELRCDPISGHTALYWYRQSLGQGLEFLIYFQGNSAPDKSGLPSDRFSAERTGGSVSTLTIQRTQQEDSAVYLCASSLGLAGDEQYFGPGTRLTVT.